This TCR beta chain was recorded in a study of OX40 agonist ivuxolimab in advanced cancers. Overall study: A partial response was reached by three patients: one with hepatocellular carcinoma and two with cutaneous melanoma.

Study-wide findings and caveats: CD4+ and CD8+ T cells in blood underwent clonal expansion by week 6 at 0.1 to 3.0 mg/kg.

This CDR3 region has 15 residues. With 2 bases removed from V and 4 bases from J, the gap between germline ends came to 14 bases. Germline V lookup: CDR1 MNHNS, CDR2 SASEGT. Note on this clone: Its antigen remains unknown.

Produced via immunoSEQ multiplex PCR; TCRdb's table is partial and in-frame only. In the table there are around 57,000 clones, about nine tenths of which are singletons. The source of this sequence is an adult with an advanced solid tumor such as melanoma, head and neck, liver or kidney cancer. This specimen was CD4+ or CD8+ T cells sorted from blood, taken in a trial of the OX40 agonist ivuxolimab. The J gene is TRBJ1-2, the V gene TRBV6-1; D is uncertain. CDR3 nucleotides: TGTGCCAGCAGTGAAACGGCGGGGAACGTCTATGGCTACACCTTC. Translating gives CASSETAGNVYGYTF.